This T cell receptor beta chain was recovered during a study of cytomegalovirus exposure and HLA in healthy donors. This clone came up once. The PCR was carried out with 60 Vbeta primers and 13 Jbeta primers. Sequencing was performed with immunoSEQ multiplex PCR; in TCRdb, only in-frame clones are kept and a portion is missing. The table has about 130,000 clones, approximately 85% seen once; the top ten hold 10% to 12%. V was trimmed by 6 bases and J by 3 bases, leaving 13 bases between them. CDR3 length equals 14 residues. The germline V gene has CDR1 ENHRY and CDR2 SYGVKD. The sample taken for sequencing was PBMCs. The chain links TRBV10-3 to TRBJ2-3, with a weak D call TRBD2 (5 bases). The sequence was obtained from a male donor in good health and CMV-seropositive. This CDR3 reads CAIRRAEGTDTQYF. The CDR3 DNA follows: TGTGCCATCAGGCGCGCCGAGGGAACAGATACGCAGTATTTT.